This is a list of T cell receptor beta chains from one sample in a study of human T cells and chemical hapten exposure. TCRdb called the RACE reads again in MiXCR, with one record for every CDR3 protein. The data show roughly 100,000 distinct CDR3 sequences, less than 14% seen once. Material: whole blood, obtained in connection with sensitization to the hapten diphenylcyclopropenone (DPC). The receptors shown here come from a woman aged 55-70 years with alopecia areata. Some clones in this sample may be carry-over from other donors' samples. Both conserved end residues are part of each CDR3.

cdr3_aa: CASSRGGTGELFF; v_call: TRBV9; j_call: TRBJ2-2
cdr3_aa: CASSPTWGQGTEAFF; v_call: TRBV12-3/TRBV12-4; j_call: TRBJ1-1
cdr3_aa: CASSPPGGNYGYTF; v_call: TRBV21-1; j_call: TRBJ1-2
cdr3_aa: CASSKGVGGTYEQYF; v_call: TRBV21-1; j_call: TRBJ2-7
cdr3_aa: CSARFRSGNTIYF; v_call: TRBV20-1; j_call: TRBJ1-3
cdr3_aa: CASSPGGGRETQYF; v_call: TRBV9; j_call: TRBJ2-5
cdr3_aa: CSSRTVSYNEQFF; v_call: TRBV29-1; j_call: TRBJ2-1
cdr3_aa: CASRLAEGGRDAYGYTF; v_call: TRBV6-1; j_call: TRBJ1-2
cdr3_aa: CASSLNLGETQYF; v_call: TRBV5-4; j_call: TRBJ2-5
cdr3_aa: CASSPPRTGATNTGELFF; v_call: TRBV5-1; j_call: TRBJ2-2
cdr3_aa: CAWRTGTGGNSPLHF; v_call: TRBV30; j_call: TRBJ1-6
cdr3_aa: CSVRDYSTQYF; v_call: TRBV29-1; j_call: TRBJ2-3
cdr3_aa: CASRRLWTSGGARDGELFF; v_call: TRBV6-5; j_call: TRBJ2-2
cdr3_aa: CASSRGWGALGAFF; v_call: TRBV7-2; j_call: TRBJ1-1
cdr3_aa: CASSYRTGSGTDTQYF; v_call: TRBV12-3/TRBV12-4; j_call: TRBJ2-3
cdr3_aa: CSGTGVGDTQYF; v_call: TRBV29-1; j_call: TRBJ2-3
cdr3_aa: CASSLSQGISEKLFF; v_call: TRBV3-1; j_call: TRBJ1-4
cdr3_aa: CASSGQGQGYGYTF; v_call: TRBV2; j_call: TRBJ1-2
cdr3_aa: CAWSTAGAVPETQYF; v_call: TRBV30; j_call: TRBJ2-5
cdr3_aa: CASSLAVSNYGYTF; v_call: TRBV12-3/TRBV12-4; j_call: TRBJ1-2
cdr3_aa: CASTSGGSYEQYF; v_call: TRBV12-3/TRBV12-4; j_call: TRBJ2-7
cdr3_aa: CASRLQGTDIQYF; v_call: TRBV6-1; j_call: TRBJ2-4
cdr3_aa: CASSVGRYGNQPQHF; v_call: TRBV6-5; j_call: TRBJ1-5
cdr3_aa: CASSLVRQGSDEQYF; v_call: TRBV11-2; j_call: TRBJ2-7
cdr3_aa: CASSENRGLLNRGYTF; v_call: TRBV11-2; j_call: TRBJ1-2
cdr3_aa: CASSLLGNRVDEQYF; v_call: TRBV27; j_call: TRBJ2-7
cdr3_aa: CASSTGTGATLVAFF; v_call: TRBV18; j_call: TRBJ1-1
cdr3_aa: CASSLRTGAQETQYF; v_call: TRBV18; j_call: TRBJ2-5
cdr3_aa: CASTIPARANTGELFF; v_call: TRBV6-6; j_call: TRBJ2-2
cdr3_aa: CASNTSYHVEGYEQYF; v_call: TRBV21-1; j_call: TRBJ2-7
cdr3_aa: CASSPGLAGGLTDTQYF; v_call: TRBV7-8; j_call: TRBJ2-3
cdr3_aa: CASSLSRGDNEQYF; v_call: TRBV7-3; j_call: TRBJ2-7